What follows are 32 T cell receptor beta chains derived from one specimen sequenced in a study of siplizumab effects on memory and regulatory T cells (dated by TCRdb to between 2017 and 2020). The protocol used for the library was the immunoSEQ multiplex PCR assay. What TCRdb holds here is the immuneACCESS table cut down to in-frame rearrangements. Part of the clones is not present; checked against another copy, under half of the missing clones reflect an unresolved V gene, and the others are unexplained. For this sample the table gives about 100,000 clones, of which about 94% were detected only once. Together, the top ten hold 1% to 1.5% of the sample. Sequencing was performed on non-Treg CD4+ T cells sorted from blood. Interpreted using the paper, the cell subset or site label stands for: FACS-sorted unstimulated CD4+ non-regulatory T cells. Every receptor here comes from a human donor in good health.

The chain joins TRBV5-8 to TRBJ2-3; 13 bases align to TRBD2. The CDR3 length is 18 residues. Germline CDR1 is SGHTS and CDR2 is YDEGEE. J lost 3 bases, V lost 2 bases, and 9 bases had no gene match. The CDR3 here is CASSFGGRTSGRTDTQYF. The CDR3 bases are TGTGCCAGCAGCTTCGGGGGCCGGACTAGCGGGAGAACAGATACGCAGTATTTT.

V and J are TRBV30 and TRBJ2-7; TRBD2 is a possible D gene (6 bases). With 3 bases removed from V and 4 bases from J, the gap between germline ends came to 13 bases. Per germline, CDR1 GTSNPN and CDR2 SVGIG (reference sequence). The CDR3 consists of 13 residues. Written as DNA, the CDR3 is TGTGCCTGGAGGCTCTCCGGGACTTACGAGCAGTACTTC. Its translation is CAWRLSGTYEQYF.

The V and J genes are TRBV2 and TRBJ2-5; no firm D call. This CDR3 has 12 amino acids. Germline lookup yields CDR1 SNHLY and CDR2 FYNNEI. Trimming left V 3 bases short and J 4 bases short, with 6 bases between. The CDR3 here is CASSEEVETQYF. The CDR3 coding sequence is TGTGCCAGCAGTGAGGAAGTAGAGACCCAGTACTTC.

This sequence joins TRBV28 and TRBJ1-5; D is unresolved. The V end lost 3 bases, the J end lost 0 bases, and 6 bases lay between the germline ends. The CDR3 runs 14 residues. Germline V gene data show CDR1 as MDHEN and CDR2 as SYDVKM. The chain's CDR3 is CASSLSASNQPQHF. The CDR3 DNA reads TGTGCCAGCAGTTTGTCAGCTAGCAATCAGCCCCAGCATTTT.

The V call is TRBV10-3, the J call TRBJ2-1; D call uncertain. V lost 5 bases and J 1 base, leaving 12 bases between the germline ends. CDR1 is ENHRY and CDR2 is SYGVKD in the germline V gene. The CDR3 spans 15 residues. CDR3 region: CAISRDTPSYNEQFF. CDR3 nucleotide sequence: TGTGCCATCAGTCGTGACACCCCTTCCTACAATGAGCAGTTCTTC.

In its sample, this clone was seen once. The chain uses TRBV11-1 and TRBJ2-1; D might be TRBD1 or TRBD2, each matching 5 bases. The V gene's germline CDR1 is SGHAT and CDR2 FQDESV (reference sequence). The CDR3 contains 13 residues. The CDR3, as DNA: TGTGTCACGGGGCAGGGAATTAACAATGAGCAGTTCTTC. Its protein product is CVTGQGINNEQFF.

This rearrangement joins TRBV7-6 to TRBJ2-1; D is ambiguous. Germline V lookup: CDR1 SGHVS, CDR2 FNYEAQ. The CDR3 runs to 15 residues. The V end lost 3 bases, the J end lost 0 bases, and 9 bases lay between the germline ends. This CDR3 is CASSFIYRSYNEQFF. The CDR3 DNA follows: TGTGCCAGCAGCTTCATATATCGCTCCTACAATGAGCAGTTCTTC.

The rearrangement links TRBV7-2 to TRBJ1-2; a weak D match, TRBD1 (5 bases). The germline V gene encodes CDR1 SGHTA and CDR2 FQGNSA. The length of the CDR3 is 13 residues. Trimming stripped 5 bases from V and 5 bases from J, with 12 bases between. The CDR3 reads CASSPGAGYGYTF. The CDR3 region has the DNA TGTGCCAGCAGCCCCGGGGCCGGATATGGCTACACCTTC. The variable domain in full, with the rest retrieved from reference TRBV7-2 and TRBJ1-2, is GAGVSQSPSNKVTEKGKDVELRCDPISGHTALYWYRQSLGQGLEFLIYFQGNSAPDKSGLPSDRFSAERTGGSVSTLTIQRTQQEDSAVYLCASSPGAGYGYTFGSGTRLTVV.

V is TRBV6-5 and J is TRBJ2-3; possible D gene TRBD2, 5 bases. V gave up 5 bases and J gave up 2 bases, with 11 bases separating them. The CDR3 consists of 14 residues. Germline lookup yields CDR1 MNHEY and CDR2 SVGAGI. DNA for the CDR3: TGTGCCAGCAGTGTCGCAGACTACACAGATACGCAGTATTTT. Protein sequence: CASSVADYTDTQYF.

The CDR3 protein is CASSTEPGQGRPEAFF. In nucleotides, the CDR3 is TGTGCCAGCAGCACAGAGCCGGGACAGGGGAGGCCTGAAGCTTTCTTT. The chain combines TRBV7-2 with TRBJ1-1; 10 nucleotides match TRBD1. Losses at the gene ends were 5 bases for V and 6 bases for J; bases not matched to a gene: 12. Per germline, CDR1 SGHTA and CDR2 FQGNSA. This CDR3 spans 16 amino acids.

In DNA form, the CDR3 reads TGTGCCAGCAGTCGGACAGGGGACACCGGGGAGCTGTTTTTT. Translated, it gives CASSRTGDTGELFF. The J gene is TRBJ2-2, the V gene TRBV6-4, with TRBD1 matching over 9 bases. Germline V gene lookup returns CDR1 MRHNA and CDR2 SNTAGT. V lost 5 bases to trimming and J lost 3 bases; unmatched junction nucleotides: 1. The CDR3 has 14 amino acids.

The gene calls are TRBV14 and TRBJ1-3; D gene ambiguous. The germline V gene encodes CDR1 SGHDN and CDR2 FVKESK. V gave up 0 bases and J gave up 0 bases, with 6 bases separating them. This CDR3 has 15 residues. The CDR3 nucleotides are TGTGCCAGCAGCCAAGATATCAGCTCTGGAAACACCATATATTTT. Translation: CASSQDISSGNTIYF.

This clone was observed a few times. The rearrangement links TRBV7-9 to TRBJ1-2, with D unclear. Germline lookup yields CDR1 SEHNR and CDR2 FQNEAQ (reference sequence). V lost 0 bases to trimming and J lost 11 bases, with 13 bases between them. The CDR3 is made up of 13 amino acids. The CDR3 nucleotides are TGTGCCAGCAGCTTAGCGGGAGCCCAGGTATACACCTTC. This encodes CASSLAGAQVYTF.

The chain couples TRBV6-1 to TRBJ2-1, with 9 bases aligning to TRBD2. Germline-derived CDR1 and CDR2 are MNHNS and SASEGT. The length of the CDR3 is 15 residues. V was clipped by 9 bases and J by 7 bases; unmatched bases: 13. Here the CDR3 DNA reads TGTGCCAGTACCTTCCGGCGGGAGGGCGGTAATGAGCAGTTCTTC. Translating gives CASTFRREGGNEQFF.

CDR3 DNA sequence: TGTGCCAGCTCACCGACAGCTGCCTCCTACGAGCAGTACTTC. This gives the protein CASSPTAASYEQYF. The genes are TRBV18 and TRBJ2-7; perhaps TRBD1 as D (5 bases). Germline V gene lookup returns CDR1 KGHSH and CDR2 LQKENI. This CDR3 has 14 amino acids. V lost 3 bases to trimming and J lost 0 bases, with 9 bases between them. The full variable domain, with the rest looked up from reference TRBV18 and TRBJ2-7, is NAGVMQNPRHLVRRRGQEARLRCSPMKGHSHVYWYRQLPEEGLKFMVYLQKENIIDESGMPKERFSAEFPKEGPSILRIQQVVRGDSAAYFCASSPTAASYEQYFGPGTRLTVT.

The chain is built from TRBV7-9 and TRBJ1-1; no clear D gene. The germline gives CDR1 SEHNR, CDR2 FQNEAQ (reference sequence). This CDR3 is 14 amino acids long. With 2 bases removed from V and 1 base from J, the gap between germline ends came to 8 bases. DNA for the CDR3: TGTGCCAGCAGCTTACCAACGGAGAACACTGAAGCTTTCTTT. As protein: CASSLPTENTEAFF. Based on the CDR3 plus reference TRBV7-9 and TRBJ1-1, the full variable domain is DTGVSQNPRHKITKRGQNVTFRCDPISEHNRLYWYRQTLGQGPEFLTYFQNEAQLEKSRLLSDRFSAERPKGSFSTLEIQRTEQGDSAMYLCASSLPTENTEAFFGQGTRLTVV.

The chain employs TRBV6-6 and TRBJ2-7; weak D call: TRBD2 (6 bases). The V end lost 6 bases, the J end lost 6 bases, and 9 bases lay between the germline ends. Germline CDR1 and CDR2: MNHNY and SVGAGI (reference sequence). The CDR3 totals 11 residues. The DNA for the CDR3 is TGTGCCAGCAGGCTGGGAGGCGAGCAGTACTTC. Its translation is CASRLGGEQYF.

The chain carries TRBV19 and TRBJ2-3; D might be TRBD2 (5 bases). CDR1 and CDR2 from the germline V gene are LNHDA and SQIVND (reference sequence). With 1 base removed from V and 6 bases from J, the gap between germline ends came to 14 bases. The CDR3 is 15 amino acids. The CDR3, as DNA: TGTGCCAGTAGTATAGGTTCCGGGGTCGGCGATACGCAGTATTTT. The encoded protein is CASSIGSGVGDTQYF.

This chain links TRBV5-1 with TRBJ2-7; 8 nucleotides line up with TRBD1. Germline CDR1 is SGHRS and CDR2 is YFSETQ. Unmatched junction bases numbered 6, after V lost 3 bases and J lost 4 bases. This CDR3 is 14 amino acids long. CDR3 nucleotide sequence: TGCGCCAGCAGCTCTGGACAGGGCTTATACGAGCAGTACTTC. Its protein is CASSSGQGLYEQYF.

V is TRBV10-3 and J is TRBJ2-5; TRBD1 matches at 8 bases. There are 15 residues in the CDR3. V shed 0 bases, J shed 5 bases, and the junction held 5 bases outside the gene matches. From germline, CDR1 is ENHRY and CDR2 SYGVKD. This chain's CDR3 is CAISESNRGSETQYF. The CDR3 nucleotides are TGTGCCATCAGTGAGTCGAACAGGGGGAGTGAGACCCAGTACTTC.

The chain recombines TRBV5-4 with TRBJ1-1; 9 nucleotides line up with TRBD1. Germline V gives CDR1 SGHNT, CDR2 YYREEE (reference sequence). J was trimmed by 1 base and V by 3 bases; bases with no gene match: 10. The CDR3 extends over 17 amino acids. The CDR3: CASSWDRDRVWNTEAFF. In nucleotides, the CDR3 is TGTGCCAGCAGCTGGGACCGGGACAGGGTATGGAACACTGAAGCTTTCTTT.

The chain combines TRBV11-2 with TRBJ2-2; D is unresolved. The CDR3 is 13 amino acids. V lost 2 bases and J lost 6, with 7 bases in between. Germline CDR1 reads SGHAT; CDR2 reads FQNNGV. The CDR3 DNA sequence: TGTGCCAGCAGCTTAAGAGTTCCCGGGGAGCTGTTTTTT. This encodes CASSLRVPGELFF. Using reference TRBV11-2 and TRBJ2-2 for the parts outside the CDR3, the full variable domain is EAGVAQSPRYKIIEKRQSVAFWCNPISGHATLYWYQQILGQGPKLLIQFQNNGVVDDSQLPKDRFSAERLKGVDSTLKIQPAKLEDSAVYLCASSLRVPGELFFGEGSRLTVL.

The CDR3 DNA follows: TGTGCCAGCAGGTCGGGACTAGCGGGACCCAAAAACATTCAGTACTTC. It yields the protein CASRSGLAGPKNIQYF. This sequence joins TRBV2 and TRBJ2-4; 13 nucleotides agree with TRBD2. CDR3 length: 16 amino acids. Germline CDR1 is SNHLY and CDR2 is FYNNEI. Trimming removed 6 bases from V and 2 bases from J; junction bases left unmatched: 4.

The chain is built from TRBV14 and TRBJ1-1; TRBD1 is a possible D gene (5 bases). The length of the CDR3 is 14 residues. Germline V gene lookup returns CDR1 SGHDN and CDR2 FVKESK. Between the trimmed V and J ends, which lost 2 bases and 1 base, there was a span of 8 bases. CDR3 nucleotide sequence: TGTGCCAGCAGCCAACCGACAGCGAACACTGAAGCTTTCTTT. This codes for CASSQPTANTEAFF. Together with reference TRBV14 and TRBJ1-1, the CDR3 gives the full variable domain: EAGVTQFPSHSVIEKGQTVTLRCDPISGHDNLYWYRRVMGKEIKFLLHFVKESKQDESGMPNNRFLAERTGGTYSTLKVQPAELEDSGVYFCASSQPTANTEAFFGQGTRLTVV.

V gene TRBV6-5 combines with J gene TRBJ1-2; TRBD1 aligns across 10 bases. CDR1 MNHEY and CDR2 SVGAGI come from the germline V gene. Germline trimming cut 4 bases from V and 8 bases from J; bases unmatched to any gene: 10. The CDR3 is 15 amino acids. The CDR3 DNA reads TGTGCCAGCAGTTGGGGACAGGGGAGAGTAGGGGGCTACACCTTC. This translates into CASSWGQGRVGGYTF.

The V and J genes are TRBV19 and TRBJ1-4, with 7 bases matching TRBD1. V was pared by 7 bases and J by 1 base, with 6 bases of the junction left unmatched. The CDR3 has 15 amino acids. In germline, CDR1 is LNHDA, CDR2 SQIVND (reference sequence). CDR3 residues: CASIGRGLTNEKLFF. CDR3 sequence (DNA): TGTGCCAGTATAGGAAGGGGGCTAACTAATGAAAAACTGTTTTTT.

The V call is TRBV18, the J call TRBJ1-2; TRBD1 is a possible D gene (5 bases). The V end was cut by 3 bases, the J end by 8 bases, with 22 bases between. Germline V gives CDR1 KGHSH, CDR2 LQKENI. The CDR3 contains 16 residues. The CDR3 DNA is TGTGCCAGCTCACCTAGCACCGGGGCGGGTGGAAGAGGCTACACCTTC. Protein: CASSPSTGAGGRGYTF.

The chain links TRBV19 to TRBJ2-5, with 12 nucleotides matching TRBD2. From germline, CDR1 is LNHDA and CDR2 SQIVND (reference sequence). J was trimmed by 9 bases and V by 3 bases; bases with no gene match: 8. This CDR3 contains 15 residues. CDR3 sequence (DNA): TGTGCCAGTAGTATCGGGCTAGCGGGAGGGCCAGCCCAGTACTTC. It yields the protein CASSIGLAGGPAQYF. The whole variable domain, filled in from reference TRBV19 and TRBJ2-5, reads DGGITQSPKYLFRKEGQNVTLSCEQNLNHDAMYWYRQDPGQGLRLIYYSQIVNDFQKGDIAEGYSVSREKKESFPLTVTSAQKNPTAFYLCASSIGLAGGPAQYFGPGTRLLVL.

About this clone: The junction departs from germline at one end; a sequencing error may be responsible. J is TRBJ1-5 and V is TRBV19; weak D call: TRBD1 (6 bases). Per the germline V gene, CDR1 is LNHDA and CDR2 is SQIVND (reference sequence). This CDR3 is built from 15 residues. CDR3 nucleotide sequence: TGTGCCAGTAGCATAGGGACATCACCTGATCAGCCCCAGCATTTT. Encoded protein: CASSIGTSPDQPQHF.

This clone was recorded once. The V and J genes are TRBV25-1 and TRBJ1-4, with D possibly being TRBD1 (6 bases). Trimming stripped 2 bases from V and 2 bases from J, with 9 bases between. Germline V gene data show CDR1 as MGHDK and CDR2 as SYGVNS. The CDR3 contains 15 residues. The CDR3 is CASSEGGRTNEKLFF. The CDR3 DNA is TGTGCCAGCAGTGAAGGGGGCAGGACTAATGAAAAACTGTTTTTT.

This chain links TRBV5-1 with TRBJ1-2; perhaps TRBD1 as D (6 bases). CDR3 length: 16 residues. V lost 0 bases and J lost 3, with 15 bases in between. The germline V gene has CDR1 SGHRS and CDR2 YFSETQ. CDR3 DNA sequence: TGCGCCAGCAGCTTGGGTGGGGGCGCAGGGTACTATGGCTACACCTTC. It is translated as CASSLGGGAGYYGYTF.

The V call is TRBV19, the J call TRBJ1-5; 8 bases line up with TRBD1. This CDR3 region has 15 residues. With V trimmed by 7 bases and J by 0 bases, 5 bases remained unmatched. In germline, CDR1 is LNHDA, CDR2 SQIVND (reference sequence). Here the CDR3 DNA reads TGTGCCAGTAATCCGGGACAGGTTAGCAATCAGCCCCAGCATTTT. This codes for CASNPGQVSNQPQHF.